This T cell receptor (beta chain) was observed in a study of blood T cell repertoires in COVID-19. TCRdb's copy holds only in-frame clones and misses some; the assay was immunoSEQ multiplex PCR. The table has approximately 50,000 clones, 77% seen once; the top ten hold around 43%. Germline-derived CDR1 and CDR2 are MNHEY and SVGEGT. V was clipped by 5 bases and J by 4 bases, with 20 bases between them. The CDR3 is 16 amino acids. The material sequenced was peripheral blood. The chain combines TRBV6-2 or TRBV6-3 with TRBJ1-1; possible D gene TRBD1, 6 bases. The source of this sequence is a man between 65 and 80 years old with active or convalescent COVID-19. The CDR3 is CASSTGGRAMGTEAFF. The CDR3 bases are TGTGCCAGCAGTACGGGGGGCAGGGCGATGGGCACTGAAGCTTTCTTT.